This T cell receptor beta chain appears in the sequencing data of a study of cytomegalovirus exposure and HLA in healthy donors. Study-level results: Sequencing artifact likely explains a cluster of highly shared sequence variants.

It was with 60 Vbeta and 13 Jbeta primers that the PCR ran. Here immunoSEQ multiplex PCR was the method, and the copy in TCRdb shows in-frame clones only, minus some. The sample shows roughly 39,000 clones, and 3% to 4% sits with its ten largest clones. The CDR3 consists of 15 residues. The germline gives CDR1 MNHEY, CDR2 SVGAGI. The V gene lost 0 bases and the J gene lost 5 bases, with 14 bases spanning the gap. With regard to this clone: What it binds is unknown.

The sequence was obtained from a woman aged 25 to 45 in good health and CMV-seropositive. The specimen was PBMCs. This rearrangement joins TRBV6-5 to TRBJ2-7; D perhaps matches TRBD1 (5 bases). The CDR3 region is CASSYSVQGLHEQYF. Written as DNA, the CDR3 is TGTGCCAGCAGTTACTCGGTGCAGGGTCTGCACGAGCAGTACTTC.